The 27 T cell receptor beta chains below were found in one sample sequenced in a study of OX40 agonist ivuxolimab in advanced cancers. Repertoires were generated with immunoSEQ multiplex PCR, while TCRdb's copy carries only in-frame clones and drops some. The sample holds some 57,000 clones, 92% seen once. This material consisted of CD4+ or CD8+ T cells sorted from blood, taken in a trial of the OX40 agonist ivuxolimab. All receptors derive from an adult with an advanced solid tumor such as melanoma, head and neck, liver or kidney cancer.

This clone was detected a few times. The chain joins TRBV4-3 to TRBJ1-1; D gene ambiguous. The CDR3 is made up of 13 amino acids. Germline CDR1 is LGHNA and CDR2 is YSLEER. V shed 1 base and J shed 1 base, with 4 bases lying between them. The CDR3 DNA reads TGCGCCAGCAGCCAAGTTCAGAACACTGAAGCTTTCTTT. Protein product: CASSQVQNTEAFF.

The CDR3 DNA is TGTGCCAGCAGCGTAGGCTTCACCGGGGAGCTGTTTTTT. Amino acid sequence: CASSVGFTGELFF. The rearrangement uses TRBV9 and TRBJ2-2, with D hard to call. From germline, CDR1 is SGDLS and CDR2 YYNGEE. V lost 0 bases, J lost 4 bases, and 4 bases lay in between. The CDR3 consists of 13 residues. Based on the CDR3 plus reference TRBV9 and TRBJ2-2, the full variable domain is DSGVTQTPKHLITATGQRVTLRCSPRSGDLSVYWYQQSLDQGLQFLIQYYNGEERAKGNILERFSAQQFPDLHSELNLSSLELGDSALYFCASSVGFTGELFFGEGSRLTVL.

The chain joins TRBV7-9 to TRBJ1-5; D call uncertain. Trimming removed 5 bases at V and 0 bases at J, with 5 bases between. CDR3 length: 13 residues. The V gene's germline CDR1 is SEHNR and CDR2 FQNEAQ (reference sequence). The CDR3 loop reads CASSRYSNQPQHF. CDR3 bases: TGTGCCAGCAGCAGGTATAGCAATCAGCCCCAGCATTTT.

The rearrangement links TRBV27 to TRBJ1-1; 7 bases are a match to TRBD1. Germline V CDR1 and CDR2: MNHEY, SMNVEV (reference sequence). V was pared by 3 bases and J by 5 bases, with 6 bases of the junction left unmatched. This CDR3 comprises 14 residues. CDR3 bases: TGTGCCAGCAGTTTGAACAGGGGCGGTACTGAAGCTTTCTTT. Encoded protein: CASSLNRGGTEAFF.

The chain recombines TRBV9 with TRBJ1-1, with D perhaps TRBD1 (5 bases). The CDR3 is 15 residues long. Trimming removed 3 bases from V and 2 bases from J, with 14 bases in between. Per germline, CDR1 SGDLS and CDR2 YYNGEE. The CDR3 DNA reads as TGTGCCAGCAGCGGGTCTCGGGGGATTAACACTGAAGCTTTCTTT. This encodes CASSGSRGINTEAFF. Full variable domain (rest looked up from reference TRBV9 and TRBJ1-1): DSGVTQTPKHLITATGQRVTLRCSPRSGDLSVYWYQQSLDQGLQFLIQYYNGEERAKGNILERFSAQQFPDLHSELNLSSLELGDSALYFCASSGSRGINTEAFFGQGTRLTVV.

The genes are TRBV28 and TRBJ1-3; tentative D call: TRBD1 (5 bases). CDR1 and CDR2 (germline): MDHEN, SYDVKM. V was clipped by 3 bases and J by 4 bases, with 22 bases between them. CDR3 length: 18 residues. CDR3 residues: CASSLWGHSIGAGNTIYF. Written as DNA, the CDR3 is TGTGCCAGCAGTTTGTGGGGTCACAGTATAGGGGCCGGAAACACCATATATTTT.

The chain carries TRBV7-6 and TRBJ2-5; D gene unclear. The J call may be in error: the DNA end matches TRBJ2-7 better. CDR3 length equals 12 residues. Germline V CDR1 and CDR2: SGHVS, FNYEAQ. The CDR3 DNA is TGTGCCAGCAGCGACGAGTACTACGAGCAGTACTTC. Translation: CASSDEYYEQYF.

The chain combines TRBV30 with TRBJ2-5; TRBD1 matches 8 bases. This CDR3 is 13 amino acids long. V lost 3 bases and J lost 6; bases outside the gene matches: 6. Germline assignment: CDR1 GTSNPN and CDR2 SVGIG (reference sequence). CDR3 DNA sequence: TGTGCCTGGAGGTGGACAGGGATTAAGACCCAGTACTTC. It codes for CAWRWTGIKTQYF. The variable domain in full, completed from reference TRBV30 and TRBJ2-5, reads SQTIHQWPATLVQPVGSPLSLECTVEGTSNPNLYWYRQAAGRGLQLLFYSVGIGQISSEVPQNLSASRPQDRQFILSSKKLLLSDSGFYLCAWRWTGIKTQYFGPGTRLLVL.

The chain links TRBV9 to TRBJ2-1; D is ambiguous. From germline, CDR1 is SGDLS and CDR2 YYNGEE. Trimming removed 0 bases from V and 4 bases from J, with 11 bases in between. CDR3 size: 15 residues. This CDR3 is CASSVEGFTYNEQFF. The CDR3 DNA follows: TGTGCCAGCAGCGTAGAAGGATTTACTTACAATGAGCAGTTCTTC. The full variable domain, rest sourced from reference TRBV9 and TRBJ2-1, is DSGVTQTPKHLITATGQRVTLRCSPRSGDLSVYWYQQSLDQGLQFLIQYYNGEERAKGNILERFSAQQFPDLHSELNLSSLELGDSALYFCASSVEGFTYNEQFFGPGTRLTVL.

The chain carries TRBV4-1 and TRBJ1-3, with D possibly TRBD1 on 5 matching bases. V was trimmed by 0 bases and J by 0 bases, leaving 15 bases between them. Germline assignment: CDR1 MGHRA and CDR2 YSYEKL. The CDR3 is 18 residues long. CDR3: CASSQDRWGRYSGNTIYF. In DNA form, the CDR3 reads TGCGCCAGCAGCCAAGATAGGTGGGGACGGTACTCTGGAAACACCATATATTTT.

This clone was recorded once. The CDR3 bases are TGTGCCAGCAGCGCCAATCGAGATGAGCAGTTCTTC. This gives the protein CASSANRDEQFF. The rearrangement uses TRBV7-9 and TRBJ2-1; D not certain. Trimming pared 5 bases from V and 8 bases from J, leaving 10 bases between. Germline assignment: CDR1 SEHNR and CDR2 FQNEAQ (reference sequence). The CDR3 extends over 12 amino acids.

The chain recombines TRBV6-5 with TRBJ2-1; no definite D call. Looked up from germline, CDR1 is MNHEY and CDR2 is SVGAGI. The CDR3 has 13 residues. V was pared by 5 bases and J by 5 bases, with 10 bases between. The CDR3 is CASSPNANNEQFF. The CDR3 DNA follows: TGTGCCAGCAGTCCCAATGCAAACAATGAGCAGTTCTTC.

The chain links TRBV27 to TRBJ1-5; D unresolved. Trimming pared 1 base from V and 7 bases from J, leaving 8 bases between. The CDR3 is 13 amino acids. Germline V gene data show CDR1 as MNHEY and CDR2 as SMNVEV (reference sequence). The CDR3 loop is CASSLWAGQPQHF. CDR3 sequence (DNA): TGTGCCAGCAGTTTATGGGCGGGACAGCCCCAGCATTTT.

The chain carries TRBV27 and TRBJ2-1; D not certain. The CDR3 contains 14 residues. V was shortened by 7 bases and J by 1 base, with 11 bases between the two germline ends. CDR1 MNHEY and CDR2 SMNVEV come from the germline V gene (reference sequence). CDR3 loop: CASTKTASYNEQFF. CDR3 nucleotide sequence: TGTGCCAGCACCAAAACAGCTTCCTACAATGAGCAGTTCTTC.

This clone was counted a few times. V gene TRBV10-3 combines with J gene TRBJ2-1; the D gene is possibly TRBD1 (5 bases). Trimming shortened V by 6 bases and J by 8 bases, and 20 bases separated the two germline ends. The CDR3 totals 15 residues. Germline V gene lookup returns CDR1 ENHRY and CDR2 SYGVKD. CDR3 residues: CAISDSPKGIYEQFF. DNA for the CDR3: TGTGCCATCAGCGATAGCCCTAAGGGGATCTATGAGCAGTTCTTC.

The chain is built from TRBV6-5 and TRBJ2-7; D is uncertain. V was pared by 6 bases and J by 0 bases, with 3 bases between. Germline loops: CDR1 MNHEY, CDR2 SVGAGI. This CDR3 is 11 amino acids long. In DNA form, the CDR3 reads TGTGCCAGCAGCTTCTCCTACGAGCAGTACTTC. Protein: CASSFSYEQYF.

V is TRBV6-5 and J is TRBJ2-7, with 8 bases aligning to TRBD1. The V gene's germline CDR1 is MNHEY and CDR2 SVGAGI. The CDR3 extends over 14 amino acids. The V and J ends lost 6 bases and 2 bases, in that order; junction bases with no gene match: 6. The CDR3 region is CASRHGQGAYEQYF. CDR3 DNA: TGTGCCAGCAGACATGGACAGGGAGCCTACGAGCAGTACTTC.

This clone has only one observation. The genes are TRBV4-2 and TRBJ2-4; 8 bases fit TRBD1. The CDR3 runs to 16 residues. Germline loops: CDR1 LGHNA, CDR2 YNFKEQ. V trimming: 6 bases; J trimming: 0 bases; junction bases outside the gene matches: 7. The DNA for the CDR3 is TGTGCCAGCAGTCAGGGGGCCCATATAGCCAAAAACATTCAGTACTTC. It translates to CASSQGAHIAKNIQYF.

V and J are TRBV30 and TRBJ2-1, with D hard to call. This CDR3 has 13 residues. V lost 5 bases to trimming and J lost 5 bases, with 13 bases between them. Germline CDR1 is GTSNPN and CDR2 is SVGIG (reference sequence). The CDR3 bases are TGTGCCTGGGCCAGGAGTACTCACAATGAGCAGTTCTTC. Translated, it gives CAWARSTHNEQFF. The full variable domain, its missing parts supplied by reference TRBV30 and TRBJ2-1, is SQTIHQWPATLVQPVGSPLSLECTVEGTSNPNLYWYRQAAGRGLQLLFYSVGIGQISSEVPQNLSASRPQDRQFILSSKKLLLSDSGFYLCAWARSTHNEQFFGPGTRLTVL.

The chain combines TRBV7-9 with TRBJ1-6; D unclear. Trimming removed 6 bases at V and 10 bases at J, with 13 bases between. Per the germline V gene, CDR1 is SEHNR and CDR2 is FQNEAQ (reference sequence). The CDR3 consists of 13 residues. The CDR3 coding sequence is TGTGCCAGCAGGGACGGTATGGGGTCACCCCTCCACTTT. Its translation: CASRDGMGSPLHF. Filled out from reference TRBV7-9 and TRBJ1-6, the complete variable domain reads DTGVSQNPRHKITKRGQNVTFRCDPISEHNRLYWYRQTLGQGPEFLTYFQNEAQLEKSRLLSDRFSAERPKGSFSTLEIQRTEQGDSAMYLCASRDGMGSPLHFGNGTRLTVT.

V gene TRBV6-1 combines with J gene TRBJ1-2; tentative D call: TRBD1 (5 bases). Trimming cost V 1 base and J 0 bases, with 9 bases left between them. The CDR3 covers 15 residues. Germline CDR1 MNHNS, CDR2 SASEGT. The chain's CDR3 is CASSEVGAANYGYTF. In nucleotides, the CDR3 is TGTGCCAGCAGTGAAGTCGGGGCGGCTAACTATGGCTACACCTTC.

This chain links TRBV6-6 with TRBJ2-1; the D gene is possibly TRBD2 (5 bases). This CDR3 is 14 amino acids long. V shed 6 bases and J shed 7 bases, with 16 bases lying between them. Germline CDR1 MNHNY, CDR2 SVGAGI (reference sequence). CDR3 protein: CASSSRGSDNEQFF. The CDR3, as DNA: TGTGCCAGCAGCTCCCGGGGTAGTGATAATGAGCAGTTCTTC.

J is TRBJ1-2 and V is TRBV30; TRBD1 aligns across 7 bases. V lost 2 bases and J lost 8; bases outside the gene matches: 5. Germline values: CDR1 GTSNPN, CDR2 SVGIG (reference sequence). This CDR3 has 12 residues. CDR3 DNA sequence: TGTGCCTGGAGTTCAGGGGGGGAGGGCTACACCTTC. Its protein product is CAWSSGGEGYTF.

The gene calls are TRBV28 and TRBJ1-3, with D perhaps matching TRBD1 (5 bases). The CDR3 has 16 residues. Trimming pared 3 bases from V and 1 base from J, leaving 13 bases between. CDR1 and CDR2 (germline): MDHEN, SYDVKM. CDR3 amino acids: CASSFRWAGSGNTIYF. CDR3 DNA: TGTGCCAGCAGTTTTCGCTGGGCAGGGTCTGGAAACACCATATATTTT.

This chain joins TRBV28 and TRBJ1-1, with D possibly matching TRBD1 (6 bases). The V gene's germline CDR1 is MDHEN and CDR2 SYDVKM. V was clipped by 3 bases and J by 8 bases, with 13 bases between them. CDR3 length equals 13 residues. CDR3 protein: CASSFGQMLEAFF. In DNA, the CDR3 is TGTGCCAGCAGTTTTGGACAGATGTTAGAAGCTTTCTTT.

This rearrangement joins TRBV4-3 to TRBJ1-2, with D maybe TRBD1 (6 bases). CDR3 length: 15 residues. Germline CDR1 LGHNA, CDR2 YSLEER. Trimming shortened V by 4 bases and J by 4 bases, and 16 bases separated the two germline ends. CDR3 in DNA: TGCGCCAGCAGCCCCGGACAGCCTCAGGGCTATGGCTACACCTTC. This encodes CASSPGQPQGYGYTF.

The V and J genes are TRBV30 and TRBJ1-6; 10 bases are shared with TRBD1. Germline lookup yields CDR1 GTSNPN and CDR2 SVGIG (reference sequence). The CDR3 is 15 residues long. V lost 5 bases, J lost 10 bases, and 11 bases stayed unmatched. The CDR3 DNA is TGTGCCTGGGCCCCGGGACAGGGGATAGGCTCACCCCTCCACTTT. Protein product: CAWAPGQGIGSPLHF.